The 22 T cell receptor beta chains listed next were all sequenced from one sample in a study of T cell repertoires in cytomegalovirus infection (dated by TCRdb to the late 2010s). Sequenced using an Illumina HiSeq 1500. The public reads were quality trimmed at Q25 with fastp and then assembled into clones with MiXCR by TCRdb, keeping productive beta chains. CDR3 protein duplicates are merged, each entry listing the most common genes and DNA. A total of about 400,000 distinct CDR3 sequences appear in this sample, 15% to 20% of them only once. Of the sample, 8.7% is held by the ten largest clones. The sequenced sample was PBMCs. The source is a human donor in good health (CMV status not recorded). Some clones in this sample may be carry-over from other donors' samples.

The chain has TRBV20-1 and TRBJ2-3; unclear D gene. Deletions cut 3 bases from V and 11 bases from J, with 12 bases between. The CDR3 spans 11 residues. Germline CDR1 and CDR2: DFQATT and SNEGSKA (reference sequence). The CDR3 sequence: CSASDPPGQYF. CDR3 DNA: TGCAGTGCTAGTGATCCTCCGGGGCAGTATTTT.

This clonotype was counted a few times. V gene TRBV7-2 combines with J gene TRBJ2-6; D is undetermined. Germline V lookup: CDR1 SGHTA, CDR2 FQGNSA. The CDR3 length is 16 residues. V dropped 3 bases and J dropped 0 bases, with 9 bases sitting between them. DNA for the CDR3: TGTGCCAGCAGCTTGACTCCGCCCTCTGGGGCCAACGTCCTGACTTTC. Residues: CASSLTPPSGANVLTF.

This clonotype was observed at least ten times. The V and J genes are TRBV15 and TRBJ2-3; TRBD2 matches at 10 bases. The V gene's germline CDR1 is LNHNV and CDR2 YYDKDF (reference sequence). V lost 5 bases, J lost 0 bases, and 8 bases stayed unmatched. The CDR3 extends over 17 amino acids. The CDR3 here is CATSDPRTSGSTDTQYF. Written as DNA, the CDR3 is TGTGCCACCAGCGATCCCCGGACTAGCGGAAGCACAGATACGCAGTATTTT.

At least ten counts were recorded for this clonotype. The DNA of the CDR3 is TGTGCCAGCAGCTTATCGAGGGGGCTCATCACAGATACGCAGTATTTT. Amino acids: CASSLSRGLITDTQYF. The rearrangement uses TRBV7-7 and TRBJ2-3, with 7 bases identical to TRBD1. Germline V lookup: CDR1 SSHAT, CDR2 FNYEAQ (reference sequence). There are 16 residues in the CDR3. After removal of 2 bases from V and 2 bases from J, the junction contained 7 bases not matched to a gene.

The CDR3 protein is CASSLVRGMNTEAFF. In DNA form, the CDR3 reads TGTGCCAGCAGCTTAGTTCGTGGGATGAACACTGAAGCTTTCTTT. This chain joins TRBV7-2 and TRBJ1-1; D uncertain. CDR1 and CDR2 (germline): SGHTA, FQGNSA. CDR3 length: 15 residues. V was trimmed by 1 base and J by 0 bases, leaving 9 bases between them.

The V call is TRBV20-1, the J call TRBJ2-3, with D perhaps matching TRBD2 (5 bases). Germline V gene data show CDR1 as DFQATT and CDR2 as SNEGSKA (reference sequence). The CDR3 contains 13 residues. V shed 5 bases and J shed 8 bases, with 17 bases lying between them. The CDR3 nucleotides are TGCAGTGCTCTCTACCCTCTAGCTGGTACGCAGTATTTT. Translation gives CSALYPLAGTQYF.

The CDR3 DNA sequence: TGTGCCAGCAGCCCCTCCGGGACACGCACCGGGGAGCTGTTTTTT. Its translation is CASSPSGTRTGELFF. The chain carries TRBV7-6 and TRBJ2-2, with a tentative D call TRBD1 (6 bases). The germline V gene has CDR1 SGHVS and CDR2 FNYEAQ. This CDR3 has 15 amino acids. Trimming cost V 5 bases and J 4 bases, with 14 bases left between them.

This chain connects TRBV5-6 to TRBJ1-1; D unclear. The V gene lost 2 bases and the J gene lost 1 base, with 12 bases spanning the gap. The CDR3 has 15 amino acids. The V gene's germline CDR1 is SGHDT and CDR2 YYEEEE. CDR3 sequence reads: CASSFGEGTNTEAFF. The CDR3 region has the DNA TGTGCCAGCAGCTTTGGCGAGGGCACGAACACTGAAGCTTTCTTT. The full variable domain, rest sourced from reference TRBV5-6 and TRBJ1-1, is DAGVTQSPTHLIKTRGQQVTLRCSPKSGHDTVSWYQQALGQGPQFIFQYYEEEERQRGNFPDRFSGHQFPNYSSELNVNALLLGDSALYLCASSFGEGTNTEAFFGQGTRLTVV.

This clonotype occurred a few times. The chain employs TRBV20-1 and TRBJ2-3; maybe TRBD2 (7 bases). V was trimmed by 6 bases and J by 6 bases, leaving 16 bases between them. The CDR3 sequence is 13 residues long. In germline, CDR1 is DFQATT, CDR2 SNEGSKA (reference sequence). The DNA of the CDR3 is TGCAGTGCGGAAAGGGGGGGGGGGGATACGCAGTATTTT. Translating gives CSAERGGGDTQYF.

There are a few counts of this clonotype. The chain uses TRBV29-1 and TRBJ1-2; D gene uncertain. The V gene's germline CDR1 is SQVTM and CDR2 ANQGSEA. The CDR3 spans 11 residues. Deletions cut 6 bases from V and 5 bases from J, with 10 bases between. The DNA for the CDR3 is TGCAGCGTCCCGGTGCTGTATGGCTACACCTTC. Translating it yields CSVPVLYGYTF.

The sample holds a few counts of this clonotype. The genes are TRBV20-1 and TRBJ2-7, with TRBD1 as a possible D gene (6 bases). The CDR3 runs 15 residues. V lost 2 bases and J lost 2, with 16 bases in between. Germline loops: CDR1 DFQATT, CDR2 SNEGSKA (reference sequence). The CDR3 DNA sequence: TGCAGTGCTAGAACTCCAGGGGCCCTTCCCTACGAGCAGTACTTC. The encoded protein is CSARTPGALPYEQYF.

In this sample, this clonotype turned up many times. The chain has TRBV7-2 and TRBJ2-1; TRBD2 is a possible D gene (6 bases). CDR1 SGHTA and CDR2 FQGNSA come from the germline V gene. CDR3 length: 17 residues. The V gene lost 1 base and the J gene lost 1 base, with 14 bases spanning the gap. CDR3 protein: CASSLVFWGRSYNEQFF. The CDR3 nucleotides read TGTGCCAGCAGCTTAGTATTCTGGGGGAGGTCCTACAATGAGCAGTTCTTC.

This clonotype appeared a few times. This chain links TRBV6-1 with TRBJ1-2; D is possibly TRBD1 (5 bases). Between the trimmed V and J ends, which lost 8 bases and 0 bases, there was a span of 13 bases. The CDR3 is 14 residues long. CDR1 and CDR2 from the germline V gene are MNHNS and SASEGT. The DNA of the CDR3 is TGTGCCAGCGCCAGGGCCGGAACTAACTATGGCTACACCTTC. Amino acids: CASARAGTNYGYTF.

In its sample, this clonotype was seen many times. V is TRBV10-3 and J is TRBJ2-5, with 9 bases that match TRBD1. The CDR3 is 14 residues long. Trimming at V came to 10 bases and at J to 2 bases, leaving 8 bases not matched to a gene. CDR1 is ENHRY and CDR2 is SYGVKD in the germline V gene. The CDR3 nucleotides are TGTGCCACGAGAGGGGGACAGGGTCAAGAGACCCAGTACTTC. Amino acids: CATRGGQGQETQYF.

This clonotype was seen more than once but under ten times. The chain employs TRBV29-1 and TRBJ1-4, with unresolved D. CDR3 length equals 10 residues. Per the germline V gene, CDR1 is SQVTM and CDR2 is ANQGSEA. Trimming stripped 6 bases from V and 4 bases from J, with 3 bases between. CDR3 residues: CSVLNEKLFF. Written as DNA, the CDR3 is TGCAGCGTCCTTAATGAAAAACTGTTTTTT.

This clonotype was detected only a few times. The chain carries TRBV7-9 and TRBJ2-5; D is ambiguous. The CDR3 has 17 residues. Trimming removed 0 bases from V and 0 bases from J, with 14 bases in between. The germline V gene has CDR1 SEHNR and CDR2 FQNEAQ (reference sequence). The CDR3 sequence is CASSLATGVWNQETQYF. The CDR3 DNA is TGTGCCAGCAGCTTAGCCACTGGGGTTTGGAACCAAGAGACCCAGTACTTC.

This clonotype came up a few times. The chain links TRBV7-9 to TRBJ1-4; a weak D match, TRBD1 (5 bases). Germline V gene data show CDR1 as SEHNR and CDR2 as FQNEAQ (reference sequence). The CDR3 is 15 residues long. The V end lost 5 bases, the J end lost 8 bases, and 18 bases lay between the germline ends. The CDR3 DNA reads as TGTGCCAGCAGCGTTACAGGTCCCCGGGCGGAAAAACTGTTTTTT. It encodes CASSVTGPRAEKLFF.

This clonotype was counted at least ten times. The chain uses TRBV7-2 and TRBJ2-1; D call uncertain. The CDR3 has 15 amino acids. The V gene's germline CDR1 is SGHTA and CDR2 FQGNSA. The V end was cut by 4 bases, the J end by 0 bases, with 10 bases between. The CDR3 region is CASSSGRSSYNEQFF. DNA for the CDR3: TGTGCCAGCAGCTCCGGTCGAAGCTCCTACAATGAGCAGTTCTTC.

Many counts were recorded for this clonotype. The chain recombines TRBV11-2 with TRBJ2-3; D unclear. V gave up 4 bases and J gave up 5 bases, with 16 bases separating them. Germline-derived CDR1 and CDR2 are SGHAT and FQNNGV. The CDR3 has 15 residues. The CDR3: CASSYVLSARDTQYF. CDR3 coding DNA: TGTGCCAGCAGCTACGTATTATCAGCGAGAGATACGCAGTATTTT.

The chain is built from TRBV29-1 and TRBJ2-7, with TRBD1 matching 7 bases. This CDR3 comprises 12 residues. From germline, CDR1 is SQVTM and CDR2 ANQGSEA. J was trimmed by 3 bases and V by 4 bases; bases with no gene match: 3. Written as DNA, the CDR3 is TGCAGCGTTGCTCACAGGGGCTACGAGCAGTACTTC. Residues: CSVAHRGYEQYF.

For this clonotype: One end of the junction varies from germline; a read error may be responsible. V and J are TRBV7-2 and TRBJ1-1; D ambiguous. The CDR3 sequence is 14 residues long. Per the germline V gene, CDR1 is SGHTA and CDR2 is FQGNSA. Here the CDR3 DNA reads TGTGCCAGCAGCTTAGGTTCCCGGAACACTGAATCTTTCTTT. The encoded protein is CASSLGSRNTESFF.

This clonotype was seen more than once but under ten times. The chain recombines TRBV19 with TRBJ1-5, with no clear D. CDR1 is LNHDA, CDR2 SQIVND, per germline (reference sequence). Trimming removed 8 bases from V and 3 bases from J, with 8 bases in between. This CDR3 is 12 amino acids long. CDR3: CASLGINQPQHF. CDR3 nucleotides: TGTGCCAGTCTCGGCATCAATCAGCCCCAGCATTTT.